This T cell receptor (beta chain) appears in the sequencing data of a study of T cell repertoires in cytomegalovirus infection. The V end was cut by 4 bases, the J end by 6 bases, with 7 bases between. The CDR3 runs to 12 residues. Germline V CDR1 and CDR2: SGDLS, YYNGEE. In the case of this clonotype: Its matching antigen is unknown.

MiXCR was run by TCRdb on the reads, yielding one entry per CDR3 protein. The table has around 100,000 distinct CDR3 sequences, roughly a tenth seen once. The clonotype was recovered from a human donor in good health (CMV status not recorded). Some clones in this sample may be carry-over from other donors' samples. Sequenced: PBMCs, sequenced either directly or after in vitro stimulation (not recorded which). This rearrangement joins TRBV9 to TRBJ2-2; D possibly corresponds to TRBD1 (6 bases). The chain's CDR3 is CASSKGAGELFF. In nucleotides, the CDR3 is TGTGCCAGCAGCAAGGGGGCCGGGGAGCTGTTTTTT.